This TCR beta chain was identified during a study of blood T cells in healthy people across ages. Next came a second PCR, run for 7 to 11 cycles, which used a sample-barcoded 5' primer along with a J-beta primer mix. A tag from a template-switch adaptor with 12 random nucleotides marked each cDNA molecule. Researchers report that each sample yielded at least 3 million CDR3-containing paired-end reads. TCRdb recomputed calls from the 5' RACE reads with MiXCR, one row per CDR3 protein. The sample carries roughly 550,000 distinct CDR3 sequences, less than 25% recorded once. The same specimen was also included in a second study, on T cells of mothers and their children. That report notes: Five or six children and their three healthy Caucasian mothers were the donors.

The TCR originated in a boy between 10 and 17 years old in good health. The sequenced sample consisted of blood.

The CDR3 sequence: CASSYGTGAPYEQYF. In DNA, the CDR3 is TGTGCCAGCAGTTACGGCACAGGGGCACCCTACGAGCAGTACTTC. V and J are TRBV6-2 or TRBV6-3 and TRBJ2-7, with TRBD1 identical over 7 bases. Per the germline V gene, CDR1 is MNHEY and CDR2 is SVGEGT. Unmatched junction bases numbered 6, after V lost 2 bases and J lost 2 bases. The CDR3 is 15 amino acids.